The 25 T cell receptor beta chains reported below all come from one sample, sequenced in a study (dated by TCRdb to the mid-2010s). The method behind the library was RT-PCR. The sequencer was an Illumina MiSeq. TCRdb handled the public reads itself, with Q25 trimming in fastp and clone calling in MiXCR, and kept productive beta chains. Records with the same CDR3 protein are collapsed into one entry carrying the most frequent genes and DNA. The table for this sample lists 550,000 to 750,000 distinct CDR3 sequences; 14% of them were counted only once. The top ten hold roughly 4% of the sample. Sequencing used memory CD4+ T cells from blood. The source is a female donor in good health, serving as a healthy control.

The chain has TRBV7-2 and TRBJ1-5, with a possible D match to TRBD1 (5 bases). Per germline, CDR1 SGHTA and CDR2 FQGNSA. CDR3 length: 16 amino acids. Deletions cut 1 base from V and 0 bases from J, with 10 bases between. This CDR3 is CASSLVGGNSNQPQHF. The CDR3 bases are TGTGCCAGCAGCTTAGTTGGGGGGAATAGCAATCAGCCCCAGCATTTT.

This clonotype was counted many times. The chain uses TRBV6-5 and TRBJ2-2; 9 bases fit TRBD1. This CDR3 comprises 15 residues. Germline assignment: CDR1 MNHEY and CDR2 SVGAGI. The V gene end was trimmed by 6 bases and the J gene end by 5 bases; junction bases not matched to a gene: 7. CDR3 in amino acids: CASRFSTGGTGELFF. CDR3 nucleotide sequence: TGTGCCAGCAGGTTCTCGACAGGGGGAACCGGGGAGCTGTTTTTT.

The chain combines TRBV7-2 with TRBJ1-1; D remains unclear. The CDR3 contains 14 residues. V was clipped by 4 bases and J by 6 bases, with 15 bases between them. Germline CDR1 is SGHTA and CDR2 is FQGNSA. The CDR3 is CASSYRRQGAEAFF. CDR3 DNA sequence: TGTGCCAGCAGCTACCGACGGCAAGGCGCTGAAGCTTTCTTT. Drawing the rest from reference TRBV7-2 and TRBJ1-1, the complete variable domain is GAGVSQSPSNKVTEKGKDVELRCDPISGHTALYWYRQSLGQGLEFLIYFQGNSAPDKSGLPSDRFSAERTGGSVSTLTIQRTQQEDSAVYLCASSYRRQGAEAFFGQGTRLTVV.

The gene calls are TRBV27 and TRBJ1-2; perhaps TRBD1 as D (5 bases). CDR1 is MNHEY and CDR2 is SMNVEV in the germline V gene (reference sequence). Between the trimmed V and J ends, which lost 8 bases and 0 bases, there was a span of 13 bases. CDR3 size: 14 residues. CDR3 region: CASGSGLTNYGYTF. The CDR3 bases are TGTGCCAGCGGATCAGGGTTGACTAACTATGGCTACACCTTC.

This clonotype came up a few times. The chain has TRBV30 and TRBJ1-2; no clear D gene. In germline, CDR1 is GTSNPN, CDR2 SVGIG (reference sequence). The CDR3 is 13 residues long. V was cut by 3 bases and J by 2 bases, with 10 bases left in between. The CDR3, as DNA: TGTGCCTGGAGGGTCAGGACGAACTATGGCTACACCTTC. It translates to CAWRVRTNYGYTF. Full variable domain (rest looked up from reference TRBV30 and TRBJ1-2): SQTIHQWPATLVQPVGSPLSLECTVEGTSNPNLYWYRQAAGRGLQLLFYSVGIGQISSEVPQNLSASRPQDRQFILSSKKLLLSDSGFYLCAWRVRTNYGYTFGSGTRLTVV.

This rearrangement joins TRBV20-1 to TRBJ2-2; 10 bases map to TRBD2. Germline assignment: CDR1 DFQATT and CDR2 SNEGSKA (reference sequence). There are 16 residues in the CDR3. V lost 6 bases to trimming and J lost 6 bases; unmatched junction nucleotides: 13. This CDR3 reads CSAKYSSGRQSGELFF. CDR3 DNA sequence: TGCAGTGCAAAGTACTCTAGCGGGAGACAATCCGGGGAGCTGTTTTTT.

This CDR3 reads CASSLAGNRGYTF. CDR3 coding DNA: TGTGCCAGCAGCTTAGCAGGGAATCGTGGCTACACCTTC. V gene TRBV7-9 combines with J gene TRBJ1-2; D is uncertain. The CDR3 length is 13 residues. Germline V lookup: CDR1 SEHNR, CDR2 FQNEAQ (reference sequence). The V end was cut by 0 bases, the J end by 7 bases, with 9 bases between. The entire variable domain, with the rest obtained from reference TRBV7-9 and TRBJ1-2, is as follows: DTGVSQNPRHKITKRGQNVTFRCDPISEHNRLYWYRQTLGQGPEFLTYFQNEAQLEKSRLLSDRFSAERPKGSFSTLEIQRTEQGDSAMYLCASSLAGNRGYTFGSGTRLTVV.

This sequence joins TRBV20-1 and TRBJ1-1; D is undetermined. The CDR3 covers 14 residues. The V gene lost 2 bases and the J gene lost 6 bases, with 16 bases spanning the gap. CDR1 is DFQATT and CDR2 is SNEGSKA in the germline V gene (reference sequence). CDR3: CSARTYGGSAEAFF. For the CDR3, the DNA is TGCAGTGCTAGAACCTACGGAGGGAGCGCTGAAGCTTTCTTT.

This clonotype was detected many times. The rearrangement uses TRBV7-9 and TRBJ2-1, with D hard to call. Trimming shortened V by 3 bases and J by 5 bases, and 5 bases separated the two germline ends. The germline CDR1 and CDR2 sequences are SEHNR and FQNEAQ (reference sequence). The CDR3 is 12 residues long. The CDR3 sequence is CASSFLNNEQFF. CDR3 in DNA: TGTGCCAGCAGCTTTTTGAACAATGAGCAGTTCTTC.

This clonotype was seen many times. The CDR3 coding sequence is TGTGCCAGCAGTTACCTCCTAGCGGGAGATCCCTACAATGAGCAGTTCTTC. Translating gives CASSYLLAGDPYNEQFF. The V call is TRBV6-5, the J call TRBJ2-1; 10 nucleotides align to TRBD2. Looked up from germline, CDR1 is MNHEY and CDR2 is SVGAGI. This CDR3 contains 17 residues. V lost 2 bases to trimming and J lost 2 bases; unmatched junction nucleotides: 6.

This clonotype came up many times. CDR3 sequence reads: CASSQEASGRRYEQYF. The CDR3 DNA sequence: TGCGCCAGCAGCCAAGAGGCTAGCGGGAGGAGGTACGAGCAGTACTTC. The chain employs TRBV4-3 and TRBJ2-7, with 11 bases that match TRBD2. The germline CDR1 and CDR2 sequences are LGHNA and YSLEER. This CDR3 comprises 16 residues. After removal of 0 bases from V and 4 bases from J, the junction contained 5 bases not matched to a gene.

The sample holds a few counts of this clonotype. This chain links TRBV5-1 with TRBJ2-3, with 8 bases fitting TRBD2. CDR1 and CDR2 (germline): SGHRS, YFSETQ. The CDR3 totals 15 residues. The ends lost 5 bases at V and 1 base at J; junction bases unmatched: 6. The CDR3 spells CASRDETSGTDTQYF. The CDR3 DNA sequence: TGCGCCAGCAGGGATGAGACTAGCGGCACAGATACGCAGTATTTT.

This clonotype was observed at least ten times. This sequence joins TRBV30 and TRBJ1-2, with TRBD1 matching 7 bases. Trimming removed 5 bases from V and 3 bases from J; junction bases left unmatched: 3. Germline CDR1 and CDR2: GTSNPN and SVGIG (reference sequence). The CDR3 spans 12 residues. CDR3 DNA sequence: TGTGCCTGGGCGACAGGGTACTATGGCTACACCTTC. It codes for CAWATGYYGYTF. The full variable domain, with the rest looked up from reference TRBV30 and TRBJ1-2, is SQTIHQWPATLVQPVGSPLSLECTVEGTSNPNLYWYRQAAGRGLQLLFYSVGIGQISSEVPQNLSASRPQDRQFILSSKKLLLSDSGFYLCAWATGYYGYTFGSGTRLTVV.

This clonotype was picked up many times. The chain recombines TRBV29-1 with TRBJ2-1; tentatively, D is TRBD2 (6 bases). The CDR3 spans 14 residues. V lost 6 bases to trimming and J lost 2 bases, with 14 bases between them. Germline V lookup: CDR1 SQVTM, CDR2 ANQGSEA. The CDR3 region has the DNA TGCAGCGTGTCTGGCGGGATCACCTACAATGAGCAGTTCTTC. Translating it yields CSVSGGITYNEQFF.

This clonotype was seen ten or more times. J is TRBJ2-3 and V is TRBV5-1; 9 positions agree with TRBD2. The CDR3 runs to 15 residues. V lost 0 bases and J lost 4; bases outside the gene matches: 3. Germline-derived CDR1 and CDR2 are SGHRS and YFSETQ. The CDR3 DNA is TGCGCCAGCAGCTTGGGCGGGAGGGCCTCAGATACGCAGTATTTT. Translated, it gives CASSLGGRASDTQYF.

A few counts support this clonotype. CDR3 DNA sequence: TGTGCCAGCAGTTTGGTAGCGGCCTTAAGCCTTGAGCAGTTCTTC. Its translation is CASSLVAALSLEQFF. V gene TRBV27 combines with J gene TRBJ2-1; possible D gene TRBD2, 6 bases. Germline values: CDR1 MNHEY, CDR2 SMNVEV (reference sequence). The CDR3 is made up of 15 amino acids. The germline V and J ends were trimmed by 3 bases and 9 bases, with 18 bases remaining between them.

This clonotype was counted only a few times. V usage is TRBV7-2 and J usage is TRBJ2-3; 10 nucleotides agree with TRBD2. CDR1 is SGHTA and CDR2 is FQGNSA in the germline V gene. CDR3 length: 18 amino acids. V dropped 1 base and J dropped 2; count of bases not matched to a gene: 9. The CDR3 is CASSLVAGGSRDTDTQYF. CDR3 in DNA: TGTGCCAGCAGCTTAGTAGCGGGAGGAAGTAGGGACACAGATACGCAGTATTTT.

The J gene is TRBJ2-2, the V gene TRBV7-7; D tentatively fits TRBD1 or TRBD2 (5 bases each). Germline CDR1 and CDR2: SSHAT and FNYEAQ (reference sequence). This CDR3 spans 13 amino acids. The V end lost 4 bases, the J end lost 7 bases, and 10 bases lay between the germline ends. In DNA, the CDR3 is TGTGCCAGCAGCTCCGACAGCGGCGGGGAGCTGTTTTTT. Residues: CASSSDSGGELFF.

This clonotype was counted a few times. The chain has TRBV15 and TRBJ2-7; TRBD2 matches at 8 bases. V shed 0 bases and J 6 bases; nucleotides not matched to a gene: 19. This CDR3 is 19 amino acids long. CDR1 and CDR2 from the germline V gene are LNHNV and YYDKDF (reference sequence). CDR3 nucleotides: TGTGCCACCAGCAGAGATCAGGGGACTAGAGGAGCCCCGGTTGGCGAGCAGTACTTC. It is translated as CATSRDQGTRGAPVGEQYF.

Concerning this clonotype: This may come from a read error, since a much larger clone is one base off. The V call is TRBV20-1, the J call TRBJ2-7; the match to TRBD2 covers 7 bases. The CDR3 spans 15 residues. V shed 0 bases and J 7 bases; nucleotides not matched to a gene: 12. Germline CDR1 DFQATT, CDR2 SNEGSKA (reference sequence). Here the CDR3 reads CSARDVAGAYNEQYF. The CDR3 DNA follows: TGCAGTGCTAGAGATGTTGCGGGAGCCTACAATGAGCAGTACTTC.

This clonotype has more than one count but fewer than ten. The rearrangement joins TRBV11-2 to TRBJ1-1, with D perhaps matching TRBD1 (6 bases). Deletions cut 0 bases from V and 4 bases from J, with 12 bases between. CDR1 is SGHAT and CDR2 is FQNNGV in the germline V gene. The CDR3 has 15 residues. The CDR3 DNA reads TGTGCCAGCAGCTTAGAGGGGGGCAGGGGCACTGAAGCTTTCTTT. This sequence encodes CASSLEGGRGTEAFF.

This clonotype was picked up a small number of times. This rearrangement joins TRBV7-2 to TRBJ2-4; D is unclear. CDR1 and CDR2 (germline): SGHTA, FQGNSA. The CDR3 has 14 residues. With 0 bases removed from V and 8 bases from J, the gap between germline ends came to 11 bases. For the CDR3, the DNA is TGTGCCAGCAGCTTAGCAGGGATCGGATACATTCAGTACTTC. This encodes CASSLAGIGYIQYF.

This clonotype was seen repeatedly, ten times or more. The chain joins TRBV5-1 to TRBJ1-6; D remains ambiguous. Per germline, CDR1 SGHRS and CDR2 YFSETQ. This CDR3 is built from 13 residues. V gave up 6 bases and J gave up 7 bases, with 11 bases separating them. CDR3 protein: CASMLNWNSPLHF. The CDR3 coding sequence is TGCGCCAGCATGTTGAACTGGAATTCACCCCTCCACTTT.

Many counts were recorded for this clonotype. The chain is built from TRBV4-1 and TRBJ1-4; TRBD1 might be the D (6 bases). Germline values: CDR1 MGHRA, CDR2 YSYEKL. This CDR3 is 16 amino acids long. V lost 0 bases and J lost 8, with 16 bases in between. The CDR3 loop reads CASSQDGVGQSEKLFF. The DNA of the CDR3 is TGCGCCAGCAGCCAAGATGGGGTTGGACAGAGCGAAAAACTGTTTTTT.

The genes are TRBV3-1 and TRBJ1-2; D is unresolved. The germline gives CDR1 LGHDT, CDR2 YNNKEL (reference sequence). The CDR3 is made up of 15 amino acids. V lost 4 bases, J lost 4 bases, and 16 bases lay in between. As DNA, the CDR3 is TGTGCCAGCAGCCTCTCGGTCGTGACACCCTATGGCTACACCTTC. This gives the protein CASSLSVVTPYGYTF.